The sequence of this T cell receptor (beta chain) was determined in a study of spatial heterogeneity in lung cancer. About the study: Alpha-chain sequences were detected in numbers that were consistently lower than beta-chain sequences.

V was trimmed by 2 bases and J by 1 base, leaving 23 bases between them. CDR3 length equals 19 residues. Looked up from germline, CDR1 is MGHRA and CDR2 is YSYEKL. Each TCR cDNA molecule bore a unique molecular identifier. TCRdb independently ran MiXCR on the 5' RACE reads; one entry per CDR3 protein. Of about 120,000 distinct CDR3 sequences in the sample, 9.5% to 15% were seen once. As for time point: blood at routine non-recurrence follow-up after resection. The sequenced material consisted of unsorted whole RNA from tumor, nontumor lung or frozen PBMC. Study-wide results and caveats: Blood carried ubiquitous expanded tumor TCRs more at resection than follow-up.

This clonotype was detected only a few times. The antigen is not known. The chain combines TRBV4-1 with TRBJ1-1; no clear D gene. The sequence came from a male donor with early-stage non-small cell lung cancer. The sequenced sample was PBMCs, obtained at follow-up. The CDR3 reads CASSQSLIGQAVSNTEAFF. In DNA form, the CDR3 reads TGCGCCAGCAGCCAATCCCTGATTGGGCAGGCTGTGTCGAACACTGAAGCTTTCTTT.